This T cell receptor (beta chain) was sequenced for a study of blood T cells in healthy people across ages. In this sample, this clonotype turned up a few times. Its antigen is as yet unknown. The study, taken as a whole, reports: Roughly linearly, TCR beta diversity per million T cells fell as age increased.

This CDR3 is built from 14 residues. CDR1 and CDR2 from the germline V gene are SGHDT and YYEEEE. Trimming took 0 bases from V and 3 from J, leaving 9 bases between them. Combining a sample-barcoded 5' primer with a J-beta primer mix, a second PCR ran for roughly 6 to 12 cycles. Each of the cDNA molecules was tagged by a template-switch adaptor with 12 random nucleotides. TCRdb used MiXCR to reprocess the 5' RACE reads, holding one entry per CDR3 protein. This repertoire shows some 1.7 million distinct CDR3 sequences, 28% found once; its top ten account for roughly 8%. The gene calls are TRBV5-6 and TRBJ1-2, with a possible D match to TRBD1 (5 bases). The receptor was isolated from a woman in her thirties in good health. The sequencing input was blood. For the CDR3, the DNA is TGTGCCAGCAGCTTGGGGGAAGGGGACTATGGCTACACCTTC. Its translation is CASSLGEGDYGYTF.